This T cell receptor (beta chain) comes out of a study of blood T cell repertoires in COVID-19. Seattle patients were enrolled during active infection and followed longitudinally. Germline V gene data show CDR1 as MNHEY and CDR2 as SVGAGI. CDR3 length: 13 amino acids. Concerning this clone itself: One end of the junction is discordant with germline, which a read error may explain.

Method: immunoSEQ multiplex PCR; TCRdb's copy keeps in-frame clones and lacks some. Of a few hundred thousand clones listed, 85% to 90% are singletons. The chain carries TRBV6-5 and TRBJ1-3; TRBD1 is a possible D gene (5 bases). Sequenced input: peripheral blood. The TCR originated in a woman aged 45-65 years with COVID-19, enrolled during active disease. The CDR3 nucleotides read TGTGCCAGCAGTTACAGCCGGGGGAACATCATATATTTT. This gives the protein CASSYSRGNIIYF.